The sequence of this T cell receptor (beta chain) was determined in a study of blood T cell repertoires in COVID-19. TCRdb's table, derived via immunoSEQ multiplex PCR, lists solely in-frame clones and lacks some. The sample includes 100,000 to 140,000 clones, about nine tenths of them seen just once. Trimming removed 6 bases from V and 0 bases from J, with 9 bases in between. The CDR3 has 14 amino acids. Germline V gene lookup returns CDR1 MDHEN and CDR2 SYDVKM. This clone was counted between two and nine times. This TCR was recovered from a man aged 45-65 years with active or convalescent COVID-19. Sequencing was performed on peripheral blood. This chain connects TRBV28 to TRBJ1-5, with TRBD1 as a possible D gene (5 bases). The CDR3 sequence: CASRDRDSNQPQHF. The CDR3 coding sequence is TGTGCCAGCAGAGACAGAGATAGCAATCAGCCCCAGCATTTT.